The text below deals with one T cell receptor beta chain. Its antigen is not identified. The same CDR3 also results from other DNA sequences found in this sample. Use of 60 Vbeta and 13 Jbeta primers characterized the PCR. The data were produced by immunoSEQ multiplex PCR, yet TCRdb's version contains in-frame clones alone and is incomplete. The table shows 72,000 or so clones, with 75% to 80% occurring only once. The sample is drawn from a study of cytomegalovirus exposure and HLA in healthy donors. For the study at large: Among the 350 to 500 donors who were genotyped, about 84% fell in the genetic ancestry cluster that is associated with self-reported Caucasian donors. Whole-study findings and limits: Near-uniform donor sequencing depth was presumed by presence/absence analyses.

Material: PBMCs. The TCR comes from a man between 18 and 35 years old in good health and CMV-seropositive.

The chain's CDR3 is CASSPGTGSSYEQYF. The CDR3 nucleotides read TGTGCCAGCTCACCCGGGACAGGTAGCTCCTACGAGCAGTACTTC. The chain couples TRBV18 to TRBJ2-7, with 8 bases that match TRBD1. Losses at the gene ends were 3 bases for V and 0 bases for J; bases not matched to a gene: 4. The CDR3 contains 15 residues. Germline V gene data show CDR1 as KGHSH and CDR2 as LQKENI.